Listed below are T cell receptor beta chains from one sample, sequenced in a study of beta chain features in type 1 diabetes. Repertoires were generated with immunoSEQ multiplex PCR, while TCRdb's copy carries only in-frame clones and drops some. The table has about 700,000 clones, around an eighth seen once; the top ten hold approximately 0.021%. Sequenced material: naive CD4+ T cells from blood. The receptors stem from a man aged 18 to 29 with type 1 diabetes. Both conserved end residues are trimmed from each CDR3. The order of the fields is CDR3 length, J gene, V gene, CDR3 protein.

CDR3 length: 12; J gene: TRBJ2-7; V gene: TRBV30; CDR3 protein: AWQTGADPYEQY
CDR3 length: 12; J gene: TRBJ1-2; V gene: TRBV9; CDR3 protein: ASSVAERGNLDT
CDR3 length: 9; J gene: TRBJ2-7; V gene: TRBV10-3; CDR3 protein: AISEGWEQY
CDR3 length: 12; J gene: TRBJ1-1; V gene: TRBV28; CDR3 protein: ASSLDRGPTEAF
CDR3 length: 12; J gene: TRBJ2-7; V gene: TRBV19; CDR3 protein: ASTPRGETYEQY
CDR3 length: 10; J gene: TRBJ1-2; V gene: TRBV19; CDR3 protein: ASMEYNYGYT
CDR3 length: 12; J gene: TRBJ1-6; V gene: TRBV4-1; CDR3 protein: ASSQESQASPLH
CDR3 length: 11; J gene: TRBJ1-5; V gene: TRBV30; CDR3 protein: AWTTGGGQPQH
CDR3 length: 10; J gene: TRBJ2-5; V gene: TRBV30; CDR3 protein: AWGAIEETQY
CDR3 length: 14; J gene: TRBJ2-4; V gene: TRBV9; CDR3 protein: ASSQGVGLAKNIQY
CDR3 length: 11; J gene: TRBJ1-6; V gene: TRBV27; CDR3 protein: ASSSGSLSPLH
CDR3 length: 13; J gene: TRBJ1-1; V gene: TRBV11-1; CDR3 protein: ASSLGTVMNTEAF
CDR3 length: 16; J gene: TRBJ2-1; V gene: TRBV28; CDR3 protein: ASSRESSGRTLNNEQF
CDR3 length: 14; J gene: TRBJ2-3; V gene: TRBV4-1; CDR3 protein: ASSQDALASTDTQY
CDR3 length: 11; J gene: TRBJ2-3; V gene: TRBV7-7; CDR3 protein: ASSSSGSDTQY
CDR3 length: 12; J gene: TRBJ1-1; V gene: TRBV18; CDR3 protein: ASSPLTVNTEAF
CDR3 length: 12; J gene: TRBJ1-1; V gene: TRBV19; CDR3 protein: ASSPRQGRTEAF
CDR3 length: 12; J gene: TRBJ1-2; V gene: TRBV29-1; CDR3 protein: SVEAKGQIYGYT
CDR3 length: 15; J gene: TRBJ2-7; V gene: TRBV30; CDR3 protein: AWSVARTSGTAYEQY
CDR3 length: 13; J gene: TRBJ1-1; V gene: TRBV18; CDR3 protein: ASSPTGTANTEAF
CDR3 length: 13; J gene: TRBJ2-1; V gene: TRBV10-3; CDR3 protein: AISVPGQGVNEQF
CDR3 length: 9; J gene: TRBJ1-1; V gene: TRBV30; CDR3 protein: AWAENTEAF
CDR3 length: 12; J gene: TRBJ1-4; V gene: TRBV5-5; CDR3 protein: ASSLPTGNEKLF
CDR3 length: 13; J gene: TRBJ1-6; V gene: TRBV30; CDR3 protein: AWRGSTRGNSPLH
CDR3 length: 9; J gene: TRBJ1-5; V gene: TRBV6-1; CDR3 protein: ASTQGQPQH
CDR3 length: 11; J gene: TRBJ1-2; V gene: TRBV30; CDR3 protein: AWSLTGVDGYT
CDR3 length: 13; J gene: TRBJ2-7; V gene: TRBV12-5; CDR3 protein: ASGPWIAGAGEQY
CDR3 length: 13; J gene: TRBJ1-1; V gene: TRBV29-1; CDR3 protein: SSKEQTGPNTEAF
CDR3 length: 14; J gene: TRBJ2-2; V gene: TRBV10-3; CDR3 protein: AISEGQGYVTGELF
CDR3 length: 14; J gene: TRBJ2-3; V gene: TRBV11-2; CDR3 protein: ASSFPTGSRADTQY
CDR3 length: 13; J gene: TRBJ1-2; V gene: TRBV6-1; CDR3 protein: ASSLTQPLNYGYT
CDR3 length: 12; J gene: TRBJ1-2; V gene: TRBV28; CDR3 protein: ASSPRTGEIEDT
CDR3 length: 14; J gene: TRBJ2-1; V gene: TRBV7-2; CDR3 protein: ASSARQGSTYNEQF
CDR3 length: 12; J gene: TRBJ1-1; V gene: TRBV30; CDR3 protein: AWTVWSGGTEAF
CDR3 length: 15; J gene: TRBJ2-1; V gene: TRBV18; CDR3 protein: ASSPPSLAGSHNEQF
CDR3 length: 11; J gene: TRBJ1-1; V gene: TRBV5-1; CDR3 protein: ASSLGPGPEAF